This T cell receptor beta chain was sequenced during a study of blood T cell repertoires in COVID-19. Turning to the study itself: T cells, B-cell-depleted T cells, or PBMCs provided the cDNA or gDNA that served as material.

Here immunoSEQ multiplex PCR was the method, and the copy in TCRdb shows in-frame clones only, minus some. The profile shows about 89,000 clones, over 70% of them singletons. Germline lookup yields CDR1 SGHVS and CDR2 FQNEAQ. This CDR3 has 15 residues. The trim removed 2 bases at V and 7 bases at J, leaving 6 bases unmatched. The specimen was peripheral blood. The TCR sequence derives from a woman of 80 years or more with acute or convalescent COVID-19. The chain links TRBV7-8 to TRBJ2-1; 9 bases are shared with TRBD1. The CDR3 protein is CASSLTGGAVNEQFF. The CDR3, as DNA: TGTGCCAGCAGCTTAACAGGGGGCGCGGTTAATGAGCAGTTCTTC.